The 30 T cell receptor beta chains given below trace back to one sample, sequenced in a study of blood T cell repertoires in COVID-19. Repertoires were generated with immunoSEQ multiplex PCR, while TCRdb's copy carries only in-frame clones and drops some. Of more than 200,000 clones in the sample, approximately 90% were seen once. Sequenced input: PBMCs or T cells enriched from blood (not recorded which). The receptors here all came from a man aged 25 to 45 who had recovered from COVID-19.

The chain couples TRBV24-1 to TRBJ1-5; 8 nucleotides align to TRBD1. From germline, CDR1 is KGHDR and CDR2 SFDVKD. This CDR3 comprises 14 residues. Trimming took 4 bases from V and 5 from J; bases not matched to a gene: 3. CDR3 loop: CATSEPGGHQPQHF. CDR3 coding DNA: TGTGCCACCAGTGAACCAGGGGGCCATCAGCCCCAGCATTTT.

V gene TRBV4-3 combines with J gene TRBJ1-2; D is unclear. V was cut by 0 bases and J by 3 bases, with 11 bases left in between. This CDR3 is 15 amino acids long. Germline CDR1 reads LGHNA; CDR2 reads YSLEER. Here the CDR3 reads CASSQDFGRHYGYTF. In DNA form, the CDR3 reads TGCGCCAGCAGCCAAGATTTTGGCAGGCACTATGGCTACACCTTC.

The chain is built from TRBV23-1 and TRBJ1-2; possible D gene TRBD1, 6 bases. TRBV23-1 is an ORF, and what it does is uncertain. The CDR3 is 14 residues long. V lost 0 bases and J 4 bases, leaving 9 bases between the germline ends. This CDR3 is CASSQSAGVYGYTF. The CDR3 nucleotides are TGCGCCAGCAGTCAATCGGCAGGGGTCTATGGCTACACCTTC.

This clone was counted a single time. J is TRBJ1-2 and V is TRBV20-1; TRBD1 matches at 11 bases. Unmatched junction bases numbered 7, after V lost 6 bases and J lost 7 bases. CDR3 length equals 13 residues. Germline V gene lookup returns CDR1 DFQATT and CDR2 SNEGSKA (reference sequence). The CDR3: CSASLGQGAGYTF. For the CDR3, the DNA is TGCAGTGCCAGTCTTGGACAGGGGGCTGGCTACACCTTC.

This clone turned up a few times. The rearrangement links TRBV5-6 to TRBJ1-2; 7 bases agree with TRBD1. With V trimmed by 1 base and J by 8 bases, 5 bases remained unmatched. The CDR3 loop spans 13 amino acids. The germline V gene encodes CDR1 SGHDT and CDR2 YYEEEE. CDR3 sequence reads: CASSLRGGKGYTF. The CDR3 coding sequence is TGTGCCAGCAGCTTGAGAGGGGGCAAGGGCTACACCTTC.

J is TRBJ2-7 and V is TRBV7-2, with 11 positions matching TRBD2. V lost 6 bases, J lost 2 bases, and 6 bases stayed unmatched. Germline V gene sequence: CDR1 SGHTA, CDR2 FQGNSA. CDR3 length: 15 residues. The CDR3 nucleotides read TGTGCCAGCAGTCTGACTAGCGGGGAACCCTACGAGCAGTACTTC. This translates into CASSLTSGEPYEQYF.

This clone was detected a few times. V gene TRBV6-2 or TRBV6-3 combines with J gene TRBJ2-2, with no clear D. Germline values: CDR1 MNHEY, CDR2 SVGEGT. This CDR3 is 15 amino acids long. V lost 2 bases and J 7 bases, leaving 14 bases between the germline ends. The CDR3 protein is CASSYAITENGELFF. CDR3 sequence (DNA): TGTGCCAGCAGTTACGCTATAACAGAAAACGGGGAGCTGTTTTTT.

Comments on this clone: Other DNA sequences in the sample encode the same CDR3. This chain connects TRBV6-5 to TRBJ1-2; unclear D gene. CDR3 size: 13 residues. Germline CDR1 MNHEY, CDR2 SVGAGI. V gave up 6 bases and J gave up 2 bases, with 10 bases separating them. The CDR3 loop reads CASSYDKNYGYTF. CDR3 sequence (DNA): TGTGCCAGCAGCTATGACAAGAACTATGGCTACACCTTC.

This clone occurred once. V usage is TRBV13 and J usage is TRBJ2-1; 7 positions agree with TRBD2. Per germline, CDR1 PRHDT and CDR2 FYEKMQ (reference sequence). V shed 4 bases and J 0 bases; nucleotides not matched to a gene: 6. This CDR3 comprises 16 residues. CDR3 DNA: TGTGCCAGCAGCTCCCCCCGGGACTACTCCTACAATGAGCAGTTCTTC. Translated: CASSSPRDYSYNEQFF.

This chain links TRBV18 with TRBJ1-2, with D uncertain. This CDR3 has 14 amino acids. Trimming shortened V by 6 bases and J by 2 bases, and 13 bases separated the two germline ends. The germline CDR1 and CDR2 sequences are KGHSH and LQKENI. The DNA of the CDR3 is TGTGCCAGCTCCCTAGACGGCGCAAACTATGGCTACACCTTC. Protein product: CASSLDGANYGYTF.

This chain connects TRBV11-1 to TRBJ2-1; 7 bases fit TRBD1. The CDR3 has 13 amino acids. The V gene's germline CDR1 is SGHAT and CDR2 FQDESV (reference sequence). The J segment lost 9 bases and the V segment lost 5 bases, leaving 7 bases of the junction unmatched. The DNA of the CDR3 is TGTGCCAGCAGCACCCGACAGGGTAGTGAGCAGTTCTTC. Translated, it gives CASSTRQGSEQFF.

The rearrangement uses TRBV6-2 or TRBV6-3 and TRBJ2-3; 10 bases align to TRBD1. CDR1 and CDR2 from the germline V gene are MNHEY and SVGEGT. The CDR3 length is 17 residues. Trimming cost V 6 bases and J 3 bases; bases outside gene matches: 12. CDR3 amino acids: CASSRNDRGRGTDTQYF. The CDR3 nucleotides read TGTGCCAGCAGCCGCAACGACAGGGGGCGCGGAACAGATACGCAGTATTTT.

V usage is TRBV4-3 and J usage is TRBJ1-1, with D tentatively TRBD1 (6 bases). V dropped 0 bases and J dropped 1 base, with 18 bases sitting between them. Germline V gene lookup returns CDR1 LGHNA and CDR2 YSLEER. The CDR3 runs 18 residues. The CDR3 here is CASSQDPTTGSSNTEAFF. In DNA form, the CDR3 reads TGCGCCAGCAGCCAAGACCCGACTACAGGGTCTTCGAACACTGAAGCTTTCTTT.

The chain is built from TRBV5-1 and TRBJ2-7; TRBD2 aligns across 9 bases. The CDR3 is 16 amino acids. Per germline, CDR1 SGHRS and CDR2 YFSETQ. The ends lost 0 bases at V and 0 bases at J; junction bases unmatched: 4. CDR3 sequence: CASSLGLAGNSYEQYF. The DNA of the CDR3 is TGCGCCAGCAGCTTGGGTCTAGCGGGAAACTCCTACGAGCAGTACTTC. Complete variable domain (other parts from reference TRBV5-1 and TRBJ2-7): KAGVTQTPRYLIKTRGQQVTLSCSPISGHRSVSWYQQTPGQGLQFLFEYFSETQRNKGNFPGRFSGRQFSNSRSEMNVSTLELGDSALYLCASSLGLAGNSYEQYFGPGTRLTVT.

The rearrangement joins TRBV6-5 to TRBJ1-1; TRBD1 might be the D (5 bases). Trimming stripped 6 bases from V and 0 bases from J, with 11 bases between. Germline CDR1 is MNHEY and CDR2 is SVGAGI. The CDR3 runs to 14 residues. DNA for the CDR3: TGTGCCAGCAGCGGGGGGAGCATGAACACTGAAGCTTTCTTT. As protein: CASSGGSMNTEAFF.

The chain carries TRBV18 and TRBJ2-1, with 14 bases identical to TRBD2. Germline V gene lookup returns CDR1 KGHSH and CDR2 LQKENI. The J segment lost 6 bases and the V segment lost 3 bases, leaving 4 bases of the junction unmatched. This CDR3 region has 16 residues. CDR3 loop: CASSPGTSGSGNEQFF. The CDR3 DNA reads TGTGCCAGCTCACCCGGGACTAGCGGGAGTGGCAATGAGCAGTTCTTC.

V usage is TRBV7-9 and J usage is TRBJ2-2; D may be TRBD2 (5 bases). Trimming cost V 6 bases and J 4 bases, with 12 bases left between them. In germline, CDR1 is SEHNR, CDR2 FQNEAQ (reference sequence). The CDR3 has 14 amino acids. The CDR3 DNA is TGTGCCAGCAGGGGAAGAGGGCCCACCGGGGAGCTGTTTTTT. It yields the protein CASRGRGPTGELFF.

CDR3: CASSGHSSYNEQFF. The CDR3 bases are TGTGCCAGCAGCGGTCACAGCTCCTACAATGAGCAGTTCTTC. V gene TRBV7-9 combines with J gene TRBJ2-1; no clear D. This CDR3 has 14 residues. V lost 5 bases, J lost 0 bases, and 8 bases lay in between. Germline CDR1 and CDR2: SEHNR and FQNEAQ (reference sequence). Full variable domain (outside the CDR3, taken from reference TRBV7-9 and TRBJ2-1): DTGVSQNPRHKITKRGQNVTFRCDPISEHNRLYWYRQTLGQGPEFLTYFQNEAQLEKSRLLSDRFSAERPKGSFSTLEIQRTEQGDSAMYLCASSGHSSYNEQFFGPGTRLTVL.

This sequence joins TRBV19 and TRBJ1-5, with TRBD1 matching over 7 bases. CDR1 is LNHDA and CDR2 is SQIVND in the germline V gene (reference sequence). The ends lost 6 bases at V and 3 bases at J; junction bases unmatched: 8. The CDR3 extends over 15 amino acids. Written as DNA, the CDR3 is TGTGCCAGTAGCATTACAGGGGCCGACAATCAGCCCCAGCATTTT. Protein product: CASSITGADNQPQHF.

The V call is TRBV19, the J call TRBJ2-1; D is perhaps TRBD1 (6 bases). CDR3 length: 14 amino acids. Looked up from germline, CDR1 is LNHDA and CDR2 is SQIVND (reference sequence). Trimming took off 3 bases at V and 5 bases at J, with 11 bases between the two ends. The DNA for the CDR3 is TGTGCCAGTAGTATTCTACAGGGTAACAATGAGCAGTTCTTC. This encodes CASSILQGNNEQFF.

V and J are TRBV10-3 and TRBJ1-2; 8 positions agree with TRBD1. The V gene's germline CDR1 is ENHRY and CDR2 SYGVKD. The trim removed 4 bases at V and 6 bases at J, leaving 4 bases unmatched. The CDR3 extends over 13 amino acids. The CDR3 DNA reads TGTGCCATCAGTGGACAGGGGCGAGATGGCTACACCTTC. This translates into CAISGQGRDGYTF.

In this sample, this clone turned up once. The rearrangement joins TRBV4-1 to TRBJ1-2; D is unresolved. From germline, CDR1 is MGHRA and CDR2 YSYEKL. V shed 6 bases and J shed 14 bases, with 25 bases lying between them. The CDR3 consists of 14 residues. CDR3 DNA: TGCGCCAGCAGATACCCGGGGAAAAAGACGGAACAAACCTTC. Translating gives CASRYPGKKTEQTF.

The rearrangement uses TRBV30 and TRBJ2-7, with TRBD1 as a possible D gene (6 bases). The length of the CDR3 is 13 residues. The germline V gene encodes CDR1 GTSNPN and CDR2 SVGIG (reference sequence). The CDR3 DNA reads TGTGCGGGCACAACAGGGAAATCCTACGAGCAGTACTTC. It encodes CAGTTGKSYEQYF.

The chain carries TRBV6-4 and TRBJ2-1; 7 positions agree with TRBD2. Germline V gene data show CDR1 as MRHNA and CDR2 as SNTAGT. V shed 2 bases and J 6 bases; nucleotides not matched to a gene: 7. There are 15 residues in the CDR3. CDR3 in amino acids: CASSDGRLASNEQFF. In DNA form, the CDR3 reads TGTGCCAGCAGTGACGGGAGACTAGCTTCCAATGAGCAGTTCTTC.

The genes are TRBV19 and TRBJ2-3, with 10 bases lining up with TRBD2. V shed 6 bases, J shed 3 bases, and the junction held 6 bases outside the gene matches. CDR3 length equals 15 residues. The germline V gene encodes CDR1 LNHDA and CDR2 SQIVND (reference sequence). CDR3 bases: TGTGCCAGTAGCCCAAGCGGGAGGGTGACAGATACGCAGTATTTT. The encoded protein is CASSPSGRVTDTQYF.

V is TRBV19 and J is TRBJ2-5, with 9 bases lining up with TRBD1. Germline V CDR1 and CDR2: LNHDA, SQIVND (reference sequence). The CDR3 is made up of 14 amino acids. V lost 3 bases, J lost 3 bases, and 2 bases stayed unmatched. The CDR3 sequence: CASSIRTGEETQYF. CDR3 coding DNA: TGTGCCAGTAGTATCCGGACAGGGGAAGAGACCCAGTACTTC.

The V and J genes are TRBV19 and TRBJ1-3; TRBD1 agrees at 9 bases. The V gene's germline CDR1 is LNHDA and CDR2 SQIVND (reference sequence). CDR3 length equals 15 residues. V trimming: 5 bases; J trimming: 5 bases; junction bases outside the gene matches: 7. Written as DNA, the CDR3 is TGTGCCAGTAGTCCGAAGGACAGGGGAAGAAACACCATATATTTT. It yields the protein CASSPKDRGRNTIYF. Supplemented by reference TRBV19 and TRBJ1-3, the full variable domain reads DGGITQSPKYLFRKEGQNVTLSCEQNLNHDAMYWYRQDPGQGLRLIYYSQIVNDFQKGDIAEGYSVSREKKESFPLTVTSAQKNPTAFYLCASSPKDRGRNTIYFGEGSWLTVV.

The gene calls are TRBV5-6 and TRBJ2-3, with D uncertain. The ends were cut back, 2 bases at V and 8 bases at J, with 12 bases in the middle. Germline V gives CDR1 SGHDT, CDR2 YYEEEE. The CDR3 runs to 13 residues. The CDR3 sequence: CASSLMVRSTQYF. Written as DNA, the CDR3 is TGTGCCAGCAGCTTAATGGTGCGTAGTACGCAGTATTTT. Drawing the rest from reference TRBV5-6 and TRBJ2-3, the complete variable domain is DAGVTQSPTHLIKTRGQQVTLRCSPKSGHDTVSWYQQALGQGPQFIFQYYEEEERQRGNFPDRFSGHQFPNYSSELNVNALLLGDSALYLCASSLMVRSTQYFGPGTRLTVL.

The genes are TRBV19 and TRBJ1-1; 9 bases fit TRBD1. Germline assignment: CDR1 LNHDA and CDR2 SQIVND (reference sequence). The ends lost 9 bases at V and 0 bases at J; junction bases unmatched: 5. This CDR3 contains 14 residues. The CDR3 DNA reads TGTGCCAGCGGGACAGGGAATTTGAACACTGAAGCTTTCTTT. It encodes CASGTGNLNTEAFF.

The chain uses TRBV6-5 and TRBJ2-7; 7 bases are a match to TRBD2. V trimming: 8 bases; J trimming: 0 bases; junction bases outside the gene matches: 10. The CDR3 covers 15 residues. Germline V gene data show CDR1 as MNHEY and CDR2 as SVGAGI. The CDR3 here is CASRAPSGASYEQYF. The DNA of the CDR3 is TGTGCCAGCCGGGCCCCCAGCGGGGCCTCCTACGAGCAGTACTTC.